The T cell receptor (beta chain) under discussion was sequenced for a study of blood T cell repertoires in COVID-19. V lost 6 bases and J 4 bases, leaving 27 bases between the germline ends. Germline V gives CDR1 SGHKS, CDR2 YYEKEE (reference sequence). The CDR3 covers 18 residues. Profiled with immunoSEQ multiplex PCR; TCRdb holds only in-frame clones, not every one. Of 200,000 to 250,000 clones listed, approximately 90% were seen once; the top ten hold over 3%. This TCR came from a woman in her forties with acute COVID-19. The chain employs TRBV5-5 and TRBJ2-3; D is perhaps TRBD2 (7 bases). The sample taken for sequencing was PBMCs or T cells enriched from blood (not recorded which). The CDR3 bases are TGTGCCAGCACATGGGGGGGGGCAACAGGCCGATTGTCAGATACGCAGTATTTT. Encoded protein: CASTWGGATGRLSDTQYF. The full variable domain, its missing parts supplied by reference TRBV5-5 and TRBJ2-3, is DAGVTQSPTHLIKTRGQQVTLRCSPISGHKSVSWYQQVLGQGPQFIFQYYEKEERGRGNFPDRFSARQFPNYSSELNVNALLLGDSALYLCASTWGGATGRLSDTQYFGPGTRLTVL.